This passage covers 31 T cell receptor beta chains from one sample sequenced in a study of T cells in Graves' hyperthyroidism and ophthalmopathy. Using RNA transcripts as the source, TCR beta CDR3 regions were amplified. First-round RT-PCR with HTBI primers amplified the TCR CDR3 region. TCRdb re-called the multiplex PCR reads through MiXCR, storing one row per CDR3 protein. The sample has approximately 370,000 distinct CDR3 sequences, approximately 17% seen once. Source material: blood. These receptors were collected from a woman aged 25-40 years with Graves' hyperthyroidism that later progressed to Graves' ophthalmopathy.

As to this clonotype: This may come from a read error, since a much larger clone is one base off. The CDR3 end shows no conserved phenylalanine or tryptophan, and so a read error is likely. This chain connects TRBV5-1 to TRBJ2-2; TRBD1 matches 12 bases. Germline CDR1 is SGHRS and CDR2 is YFSETQ. The V gene end was trimmed by 4 bases and the J gene end by 6 bases; junction bases not matched to a gene: 4. The CDR3 covers 15 residues. CDR3 sequence (DNA): TGCGCCAGCAGCCCGGGACAGGGGGCCGCCGGGGAGCTGTTTTTA. Protein sequence: CASSPGQGAAGELFL.

V usage is TRBV20-1 and J usage is TRBJ2-5, with D hard to call. With 6 bases removed from V and 5 bases from J, the gap between germline ends came to 16 bases. Germline V gene sequence: CDR1 DFQATT, CDR2 SNEGSKA (reference sequence). This CDR3 is built from 13 residues. The CDR3 DNA sequence: TGCAGTGCCTCACCCAGGATCCGGGAGACCCAGTACTTC. Translated, it gives CSASPRIRETQYF.

This clonotype was picked up many times. The V call is TRBV24-1, the J call TRBJ2-2; the match to TRBD1 covers 9 bases. This CDR3 is 17 amino acids long. Trimming took 4 bases from V and 1 from J; bases not matched to a gene: 6. CDR1 is KGHDR, CDR2 SFDVKD, per germline. The CDR3, as DNA: TGTGCCACCAGTGACCAGGGACAGGGTCTGAACACCGGGGAGCTGTTTTTT. This codes for CATSDQGQGLNTGELFF.

At least ten counts were recorded for this clonotype. The V call is TRBV28, the J call TRBJ2-1, with TRBD2 matching over 9 bases. Germline V gene lookup returns CDR1 MDHEN and CDR2 SYDVKM. There are 16 residues in the CDR3. The J segment lost 4 bases and the V segment lost 5 bases, leaving 9 bases of the junction unmatched. CDR3 nucleotides: TGTGCCAGCAGTGGTAATAGCGGGAGACAGTACAATGAGCAGTTCTTC. Translation: CASSGNSGRQYNEQFF.

This clonotype was detected ten times or more. In nucleotides, the CDR3 is TGTGCCAGCAGTTTAGGGCAAGGGCGAGAAAAACTGTTTTTT. This sequence encodes CASSLGQGREKLFF. The chain combines TRBV28 with TRBJ1-4; D is uncertain. The CDR3 is 14 residues long. V shed 2 bases and J shed 8 bases, with 12 bases lying between them. The germline CDR1 and CDR2 sequences are MDHEN and SYDVKM.

This clonotype was observed at least ten times. The chain couples TRBV5-1 to TRBJ1-3; D is uncertain. Trimming cost V 3 bases and J 0 bases, with 10 bases left between them. Germline assignment: CDR1 SGHRS and CDR2 YFSETQ. The CDR3 extends over 15 amino acids. The CDR3 sequence is CASSSDENSGNTIYF. DNA of the CDR3: TGCGCCAGCAGCTCGGACGAGAACTCTGGAAACACCATATATTTT.

Many counts were recorded for this clonotype. V usage is TRBV5-1 and J usage is TRBJ1-1, with no clear D. CDR1 and CDR2 (germline): SGHRS, YFSETQ. V was clipped by 0 bases and J by 4 bases, with 25 bases between them. The CDR3 extends over 19 amino acids. CDR3 sequence reads: CASSLALMNSAGLITEAFF. CDR3 nucleotide sequence: TGCGCCAGCAGCTTGGCCTTGATGAATAGTGCAGGACTGATCACTGAAGCTTTCTTT.

This clonotype was detected a few times. This CDR3 is CASSFVGAVDYEQYF. For the CDR3, the DNA is TGTGCCAGCAGCTTCGTGGGGGCTGTTGACTACGAGCAGTACTTC. The chain carries TRBV7-9 and TRBJ2-7; possible D gene TRBD1, 6 bases. The V gene's germline CDR1 is SEHNR and CDR2 FQNEAQ (reference sequence). V gave up 3 bases and J gave up 3 bases, with 15 bases separating them. The CDR3 has 15 amino acids.

CDR3 coding DNA: TGCGCCAGCAGCCCCCCGGGCAGGGGGCGGAAAAGCTATGGCTACACCTTC. It translates to CASSPPGRGRKSYGYTF. This chain uses TRBV4-1 with TRBJ1-2; TRBD1 aligns across 8 bases. J lost 4 bases, V lost 4 bases, and 14 bases had no gene match. Germline V gives CDR1 MGHRA, CDR2 YSYEKL. CDR3 size: 17 residues.

This clonotype was found many times. The chain joins TRBV27 to TRBJ1-3, with D possibly being TRBD1 (5 bases). Per the germline V gene, CDR1 is MNHEY and CDR2 is SMNVEV (reference sequence). V gave up 6 bases and J gave up 0 bases, with 9 bases separating them. The CDR3 has 14 residues. The CDR3 is CASRRQSSGNTIYF. In DNA form, the CDR3 reads TGTGCCAGCAGAAGACAGAGCTCTGGAAACACCATATATTTT.

This clonotype came up many times. This rearrangement joins TRBV11-2 to TRBJ2-3; D may be TRBD1 or TRBD2 (5 bases each). V lost 8 bases and J lost 2, with 14 bases in between. Germline V gives CDR1 SGHAT, CDR2 FQNNGV. There are 14 residues in the CDR3. The CDR3 loop reads CASPPGPNTDTQYF. The CDR3 DNA is TGTGCCAGCCCCCCGGGACCCAACACAGATACGCAGTATTTT.

This clonotype was counted many times. V and J are TRBV20-1 and TRBJ2-3, with 12 bases lining up with TRBD2. CDR3 length: 17 residues. Trimming removed 0 bases from V and 1 base from J; junction bases left unmatched: 5. Germline CDR1 DFQATT, CDR2 SNEGSKA (reference sequence). The CDR3 region has the DNA TGCAGTGCTAGAGATGCGGCTAGCGGGAGGGGCACAGATACGCAGTATTTT. It encodes CSARDAASGRGTDTQYF.

The chain employs TRBV11-2 and TRBJ2-1; the D is unclear. Trimming pared 0 bases from V and 9 bases from J, leaving 15 bases between. This CDR3 has 15 residues. The germline V gene has CDR1 SGHAT and CDR2 FQNNGV. The CDR3 DNA follows: TGTGCCAGCAGCTTAGACCAAGGCCCCCGCGGTGAGCAGTTCTTC. Residues: CASSLDQGPRGEQFF.

CDR3 in DNA: TGTGCCTTGCTAGGGCGGGGAAAGGTATACGAGCAGTACTTC. Translating gives CALLGRGKVYEQYF. The genes are TRBV30 and TRBJ2-7, with D possibly matching TRBD2 (6 bases). V was trimmed by 7 bases and J by 4 bases, leaving 20 bases between them. The CDR3 is 14 amino acids. Per germline, CDR1 GTSNPN and CDR2 SVGIG (reference sequence).

This clonotype was found many times. This chain uses TRBV2 with TRBJ2-7, with a possible D match to TRBD2 (5 bases). The CDR3 spans 17 residues. Trimming left V 8 bases short and J 6 bases short, with 29 bases between. Germline CDR1 and CDR2: SNHLY and FYNNEI. CDR3 nucleotides: TGTGCCAGCTCCCAGTCGGGGATGACTAACCCCTTACGCGAGCAGTACTTC. Translation: CASSQSGMTNPLREQYF.

This clonotype showed up many times. The chain recombines TRBV2 with TRBJ2-7; D may match TRBD1 or TRBD2 (5 bases each). Germline CDR1 and CDR2: SNHLY and FYNNEI. This CDR3 contains 14 residues. The ends were cut back, 6 bases at V and 2 bases at J, with 14 bases in the middle. In DNA form, the CDR3 reads TGTGCCAGCAGGACCGGGACGGGTACCTACGAGCAGTACTTC. The encoded protein is CASRTGTGTYEQYF.

There are many counts of this clonotype. The chain couples TRBV28 to TRBJ2-3, with D perhaps TRBD1 (5 bases). Deletions cut 3 bases from V and 2 bases from J, with 12 bases between. CDR3 length: 15 amino acids. CDR1 is MDHEN, CDR2 SYDVKM, per germline. The CDR3 loop reads CASSFQGLTTDTQYF. The CDR3 region has the DNA TGTGCCAGCAGTTTTCAGGGATTAACCACAGATACGCAGTATTTT.

This clonotype has a single count. The chain combines TRBV5-1 with TRBJ1-3; D might be TRBD1 (5 bases). The V end lost 4 bases, the J end lost 0 bases, and 17 bases lay between the germline ends. CDR1 SGHRS and CDR2 YFSETQ come from the germline V gene. CDR3 length: 17 residues. DNA of the CDR3: TGCGCCAGCAGCCTCGCCCCGACAGCCCTCTCTGGAAACACCATATATTTT. Translation: CASSLAPTALSGNTIYF. The full variable domain, in which reference TRBV5-1 and TRBJ1-3 provide the parts outside the CDR3, is KAGVTQTPRYLIKTRGQQVTLSCSPISGHRSVSWYQQTPGQGLQFLFEYFSETQRNKGNFPGRFSGRQFSNSRSEMNVSTLELGDSALYLCASSLAPTALSGNTIYFGEGSWLTVV.

This clonotype was observed many times. The chain employs TRBV6-1 and TRBJ1-1; D is unclear. The CDR3 has 13 residues. The V end was cut by 3 bases, the J end by 1 base, with 6 bases between. The germline V gene encodes CDR1 MNHNS and CDR2 SASEGT. In nucleotides, the CDR3 is TGTGCCAGCAGTGAGTTAGGGAACACTGAAGCTTTCTTT. This encodes CASSELGNTEAFF.

Notes on this clonotype: A much larger clone sits a single nucleotide away, making a read error possible. The rearrangement links TRBV7-9 to TRBJ2-3; D is perhaps TRBD1 (5 bases). CDR3 length: 14 amino acids. The germline CDR1 and CDR2 sequences are SEHNR and FQNEAQ (reference sequence). Here the CDR3 reads CARSLFQGLDTQYF. In nucleotides, the CDR3 is TGTGCCAGAAGCTTATTCCAGGGTTTAGATACGCAGTATTTT.

This clonotype has at least ten counts. The rearrangement joins TRBV28 to TRBJ2-7, with 10 bases that match TRBD2. The CDR3 loop spans 17 amino acids. V dropped 4 bases and J dropped 3; count of bases not matched to a gene: 12. CDR1 and CDR2 (germline): MDHEN, SYDVKM. The CDR3 sequence: CASSSRYTSGELYEQYF. CDR3 bases: TGTGCCAGCAGTTCCAGATATACTAGCGGGGAACTCTACGAGCAGTACTTC. The full variable domain, with the rest looked up from reference TRBV28 and TRBJ2-7, is DVKVTQSSRYLVKRTGEKVFLECVQDMDHENMFWYRQDPGLGLRLIYFSYDVKMKEKGDIPEGYSVSREKKERFSLILESASTNQTSMYLCASSSRYTSGELYEQYFGPGTRLTVT.

At least ten counts were recorded for this clonotype. J is TRBJ1-1 and V is TRBV2, with D unclear. The germline CDR1 and CDR2 sequences are SNHLY and FYNNEI. This CDR3 region has 13 residues. The V gene lost 8 bases and the J gene lost 1 base, with 11 bases spanning the gap. CDR3 sequence reads: CASGSRGNTEAFF. The CDR3 DNA is TGTGCCAGCGGATCTCGGGGGAACACTGAAGCTTTCTTT.

V is TRBV20-1 and J is TRBJ2-3; D unclear. The CDR3 has 13 residues. The V gene's germline CDR1 is DFQATT and CDR2 SNEGSKA (reference sequence). V shed 0 bases and J shed 10 bases, with 14 bases lying between them. The CDR3 bases are TGCAGTGCTAGAGATCCGAATAGCTTCGCGCAGTATTTT. Protein: CSARDPNSFAQYF.

In its sample, this clonotype was seen many times. The chain links TRBV2 to TRBJ2-1, with unresolved D. CDR3 length: 12 amino acids. The germline V gene encodes CDR1 SNHLY and CDR2 FYNNEI. The V gene lost 2 bases and the J gene lost 5 bases, with 4 bases spanning the gap. The CDR3 here is CASSEYDNEQFF. The CDR3 DNA follows: TGTGCCAGCAGTGAATATGACAATGAGCAGTTCTTC.

There are many counts of this clonotype. The chain is built from TRBV7-2 and TRBJ1-1, with D perhaps TRBD1 (5 bases). The ends were cut back, 2 bases at V and 6 bases at J, with 13 bases in the middle. CDR1 SGHTA and CDR2 FQGNSA come from the germline V gene. This CDR3 comprises 14 residues. The CDR3 protein is CASSLQAGLAEAFF. CDR3 DNA: TGTGCCAGCAGCTTACAGGCAGGGCTGGCTGAAGCTTTCTTT.

With respect to this clonotype: A single base separates this from a much larger clone, so it may be a read error. The gene calls are TRBV7-9 and TRBJ1-2; 7 bases fit TRBD1. Trimming took 3 bases from V and 4 from J; bases not matched to a gene: 11. The CDR3 extends over 16 amino acids. The germline gives CDR1 SEHNR, CDR2 FQNEAQ (reference sequence). As DNA, the CDR3 is TGTGCCAGCAGCTTCCCCCCACAGGGGTGGACCTATGGCTACACCTTC. This codes for CASSFPPQGWTYGYTF.

The chain uses TRBV19 and TRBJ2-7; D is possibly TRBD2 (6 bases). This CDR3 region has 14 residues. The germline gives CDR1 LNHDA, CDR2 SQIVND (reference sequence). Trimming cost V 5 bases and J 3 bases, with 14 bases left between them. DNA for the CDR3: TGTGCCAGTAGTCCGGCTAGCGCATTCTACGAGCAGTACTTC. It specifies CASSPASAFYEQYF.

The table lists this clonotype with a few counts. The chain is built from TRBV27 and TRBJ1-5, with D tentatively TRBD1 (6 bases). CDR1 and CDR2 (germline): MNHEY, SMNVEV (reference sequence). Trimming took 9 bases from V and 1 from J, leaving 19 bases between them. The CDR3 has 16 amino acids. CDR3 sequence (DNA): TGTGCCAGGAAGAACTCCGGGACAAAGAGCAATCAGCCCCAGCATTTT. Protein product: CARKNSGTKSNQPQHF.

This clonotype has a count of ten or more. The J gene is TRBJ2-1, the V gene TRBV5-1; the match to TRBD2 covers 8 bases. The CDR3 loop spans 14 amino acids. J lost 6 bases, V lost 3 bases, and 5 bases had no gene match. Germline-derived CDR1 and CDR2 are SGHRS and YFSETQ. The CDR3 DNA follows: TGCGCCAGCAGCTACGGACTAGCAGGCAATGAGCAGTTCTTC. It encodes CASSYGLAGNEQFF. Variable domain in full (rest from reference TRBV5-1 and TRBJ2-1): KAGVTQTPRYLIKTRGQQVTLSCSPISGHRSVSWYQQTPGQGLQFLFEYFSETQRNKGNFPGRFSGRQFSNSRSEMNVSTLELGDSALYLCASSYGLAGNEQFFGPGTRLTVL.

This clonotype was seen a handful of times. This chain joins TRBV24-1 and TRBJ2-2, with D possibly being TRBD1 (6 bases). V was cut by 5 bases and J by 0 bases, with 27 bases left in between. Per the germline V gene, CDR1 is KGHDR and CDR2 is SFDVKD. This CDR3 spans 21 amino acids. DNA of the CDR3: TGTGCCACCAGTGGTTCGAGCCGGGACACCTTTTTCAGCGCGAACACCGGGGAGCTGTTTTTT. Its protein product is CATSGSSRDTFFSANTGELFF.

This clonotype was seen a few times. The genes are TRBV19 and TRBJ1-1; 8 bases agree with TRBD1. From germline, CDR1 is LNHDA and CDR2 SQIVND (reference sequence). The CDR3 sequence is 14 residues long. With V trimmed by 8 bases and J by 8 bases, 13 bases remained unmatched. The CDR3 coding sequence is TGTGCCAGTTTCGAGAGCAGGGGGCGTATGGAAGCTTTCTTT. Its translation: CASFESRGRMEAFF.